The entry below describes one T cell receptor (beta chain). The antigen this receptor binds is unknown. Base qualities are not provided; no much larger clone lies one nucleotide away. For sequencing of the TCRbeta CDR3 region, genomic DNA was extracted from the sorted cells. The immunoSEQ Assay was used for sequencing of TCRbeta CDR3 regions. What TCRdb holds here is the immuneACCESS table cut down to in-frame rearrangements. Part of the clones is not present; checked against another copy, under half of the missing clones reflect an unresolved V gene, and the others are unexplained. The sample table shows tens of thousands of clones, and 75% to 90% are seen once. The ten largest clones capture more than 2% of the sample. This specimen belongs to a study of OX40 agonist ivuxolimab in advanced cancers. Broadly, across the study: The costimulatory receptor OX40 (CD134) was targeted by ivuxolimab, a fully human IgG2 agonistic monoclonal antibody. Patients were allowed to have had prior anti-PD-1, anti-PD-L1 or anti-CTLA-4 therapy, and approximately 40% of the dose-escalation patients had been treated with checkpoint inhibitors. Peripheral TCRbeta sequencing was intended to test whether TCR sequence diversity was altered and clonal T-cell expansion was caused by ivuxolimab. Partial responses occurred in three dose-escalation patients: two with cutaneous melanoma and one with hepatocellular carcinoma. Of the roughly 51 patients in dose escalation, about 20 had hepatocellular carcinoma, about 15 had melanoma, 9 had renal cell carcinoma and 9 had head and neck cancer. A male proportion of 82.7% and a mean age of 60 years, ranging from roughly 20 to 80, were recorded for the dose-escalation cohort. Intravenous ivuxolimab was administered to patients every 2 weeks at six dose levels: 0.01, 0.1, 0.3, 1.5, 3 and 10 mg/kg. The paper reports the monotherapy dose-escalation portion (N ≈ 50 patients) of the phase I ivuxolimab trial.

The CDR3, from cysteine to phenylalanine, totals 14 residues. Of all the DNA, just the CDR3 is kept, 42 bases in frame from base 1. The germline V gene (reference sequence) yields MNHNY for CDR1 and SVGAGI for CDR2. Trimming removed 6 bases from V and 7 bases from J; the gene matches leave 8 bases unexplained. What the work shows at the level of the full study, not this receptor alone: At doses of 0.1 to 3.0 mg/kg, clonal expansion of both CD4+ and CD8+ T cells in blood was seen between baseline and week 6. The antigen specificity of the peripheral T cells that underwent clonal expansion was not determined. Low levels of normalized T-cell clonal expansion were also seen in some nonresponding patients. On average, CD8+ T cells showed more expanded clones than CD4+ T cells after ivuxolimab. Partial responders in the 0.1-3.0 mg/kg groups had among the lowest normalized peripheral clonal expansion, especially among CD8+ T cells.

Patients with autoimmune disease history or receiving systemic immunosuppression were excluded from the trial. Peripheral blood for TCR sequencing was collected from all dose cohorts at baseline, on cycle 4 day 1, and on cycle 7 day 1. The samples were taken from a phase I, first-in-human, multicenter, open-label dose-escalation trial of ivuxolimab. Adults with locally advanced or metastatic melanoma, renal cell, hepatocellular, or head and neck squamous cell carcinoma were enrolled in the trial. Before TCR sequencing, CD4+ and CD8+ T cells were separately sorted from peripheral blood. The material was CD4+ or CD8+ T cells sorted from blood, obtained in a trial of the OX40 agonist ivuxolimab. The receptor chain draws on TRBV6-6 and TRBJ1-5, with 8 bases in between that match TRBD1. This clonotype originated in an adult with an advanced solid tumor such as melanoma, head and neck, liver or kidney cancer. The CDR3 region has the sequence CASRSGGVEQPQHF. The sequence in DNA is TGTGCCAGCAGGTCAGGGGGCGTAGAGCAGCCCCAGCATTTT.